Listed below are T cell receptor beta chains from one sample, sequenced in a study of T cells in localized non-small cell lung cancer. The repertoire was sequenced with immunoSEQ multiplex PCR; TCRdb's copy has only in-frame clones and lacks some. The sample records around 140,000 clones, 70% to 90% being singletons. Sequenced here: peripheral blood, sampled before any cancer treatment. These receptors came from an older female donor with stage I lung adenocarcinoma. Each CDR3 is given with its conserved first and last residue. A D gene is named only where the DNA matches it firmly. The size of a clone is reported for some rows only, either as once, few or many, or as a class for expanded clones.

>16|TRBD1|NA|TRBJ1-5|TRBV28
CASSPSTGGMGQPQHF
TGTGCCAGCAGTCCTTCGACAGGGGGCATGGGTCAGCCCCAGCATTTT
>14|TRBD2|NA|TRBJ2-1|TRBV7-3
CASSLTREWNEQFF
TGTGCCAGCAGCTTAACGCGGGAGTGGAATGAGCAGTTCTTC
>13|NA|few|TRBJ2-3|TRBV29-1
CSVEQVDNFPQYF
TGCAGCGTAGAGCAAGTGGATAACTTTCCGCAGTATTTT
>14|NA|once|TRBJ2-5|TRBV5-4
CASSGPNPVETQYF
TGTGCCAGCAGCGGACCTAATCCGGTAGAGACCCAGTACTTC
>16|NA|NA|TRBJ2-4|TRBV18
CASSPSSGDPKGIQYF
TGTGCCAGCTCACCATCATCGGGGGACCCTAAGGGCATTCAGTACTTC
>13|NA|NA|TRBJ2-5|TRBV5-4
CASSADTQETQYF
TGTGCCAGCAGCGCCGACACCCAAGAGACCCAGTACTTC
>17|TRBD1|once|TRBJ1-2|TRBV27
CASTSRGRGRLNDGYTF
TGTGCCAGCACCTCTCGAGGCAGGGGGCGCCTTAACGATGGCTACACCTTC
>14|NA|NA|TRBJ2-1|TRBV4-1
CASSQDTLYNEQFF
TGCGCCAGCAGCCAAGATACTCTCTACAATGAGCAGTTCTTC
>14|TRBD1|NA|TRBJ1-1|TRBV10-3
CAISLTGVNTEAFF
TGTGCCATCAGCTTGACAGGGGTGAACACTGAAGCTTTCTTT
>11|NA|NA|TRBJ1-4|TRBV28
CASSQNEKLFF
TGTGCCAGCAGTCAAAATGAAAAACTGTTTTTT
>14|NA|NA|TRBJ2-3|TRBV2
CASSEGRGTDTQYF
TGTGCCAGCAGTGAAGGGCGGGGCACAGATACGCAGTATTTT
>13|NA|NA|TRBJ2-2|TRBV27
CASSLRDPGELFF
TGTGCCAGCAGTTTACGGGACCCCGGGGAGCTGTTTTTT
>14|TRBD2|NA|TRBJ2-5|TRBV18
CASSPLAGGETQYF
TGTGCCAGCTCACCACTAGCGGGAGGGGAGACCCAGTACTTC
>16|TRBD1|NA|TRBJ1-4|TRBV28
CASSPQGAQANEKLFF
TGTGCCAGCAGTCCCCAGGGGGCGCAAGCTAATGAAAAACTGTTTTTT
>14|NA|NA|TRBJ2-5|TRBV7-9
CAFKFIGLQETQYF
TGTGCCTTCAAGTTCATTGGGCTCCAAGAGACCCAGTACTTC
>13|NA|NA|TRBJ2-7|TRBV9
CASSVELGYEQYF
TGTGCCAGCAGCGTAGAGCTGGGGTACGAGCAGTACTTC